This T cell receptor beta chain was captured by sequencing in a study of radiation and T cells in renal cell carcinoma. TCRdb's copy holds only in-frame clones and misses some; the assay was immunoSEQ multiplex PCR. The sample lists around 180,000 clones, less than 90% occurring once. The CDR3 consists of 15 residues. Germline V gene lookup returns CDR1 SEHNR and CDR2 FQNEAQ (reference sequence). Deletions cut 2 bases from V and 1 base from J, with 10 bases between. Indicated time point: blood 4 weeks post-SBRT, at nephrectomy. Treatment given: 15 Gy SBRT to primary tumor, nephrectomy 4 weeks later. J is TRBJ2-3 and V is TRBV7-9; possible D gene TRBD2, 6 bases. This sequence was found in a woman aged 50 to 65 with renal cell carcinoma. Sequencing was performed on blood, taken from a patient whose treatment included radiotherapy and nephrectomy. The CDR3 here is CASSLWGGGTDTQYF. The CDR3 nucleotides read TGTGCCAGCAGCTTATGGGGAGGAGGCACAGATACGCAGTATTTT.